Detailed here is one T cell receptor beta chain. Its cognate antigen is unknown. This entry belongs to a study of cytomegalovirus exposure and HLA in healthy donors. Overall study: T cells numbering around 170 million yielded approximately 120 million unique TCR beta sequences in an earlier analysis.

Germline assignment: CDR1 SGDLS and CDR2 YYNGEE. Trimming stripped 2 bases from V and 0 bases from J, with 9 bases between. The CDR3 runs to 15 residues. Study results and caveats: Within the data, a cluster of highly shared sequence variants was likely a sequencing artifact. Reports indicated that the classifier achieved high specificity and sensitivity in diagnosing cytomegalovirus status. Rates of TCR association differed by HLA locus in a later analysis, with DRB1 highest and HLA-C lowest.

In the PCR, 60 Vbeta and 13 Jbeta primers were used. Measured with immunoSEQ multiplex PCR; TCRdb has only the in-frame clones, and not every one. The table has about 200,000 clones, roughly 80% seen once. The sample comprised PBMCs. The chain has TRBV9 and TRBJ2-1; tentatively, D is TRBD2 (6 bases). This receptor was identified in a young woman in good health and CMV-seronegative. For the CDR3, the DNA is TGTGCCAGCAGCGTTTTCGGGAGCTCCTACAATGAGCAGTTCTTC. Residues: CASSVFGSSYNEQFF.